The 13 T cell receptor beta chains below were found in one sample sequenced in a study of blood T cell repertoires in COVID-19. The method was immunoSEQ multiplex PCR; TCRdb's version includes in-frame clones alone and lacks a portion of them. Here the sample spans 270,000 or so clones, 86% being singletons. The sequenced material came from peripheral blood. These receptors originate from a woman aged 25 to 39 with active or convalescent COVID-19.

In DNA, the CDR3 is TGTGCCAGCAGCCAGGGGGCAGGTTATGGCTACACCTTC. Translating gives CASSQGAGYGYTF. The J gene is TRBJ1-2, the V gene TRBV3-1 (or the pseudogene TRBV3-2); a possible D gene is TRBD1 (6 bases). V shed 3 bases and J shed 5 bases, with 10 bases lying between them. The CDR3 has 13 residues. Germline V CDR1 and CDR2: LGHDT, YNNKEL (reference sequence).

The chain recombines TRBV19 with TRBJ1-4, with D possibly TRBD1 on 5 matching bases. With 5 bases removed from V and 3 bases from J, the gap between germline ends came to 16 bases. Germline-derived CDR1 and CDR2 are LNHDA and SQIVND (reference sequence). This CDR3 contains 16 residues. This chain's CDR3 is CASSSGGSRANEKLFF. CDR3 DNA sequence: TGTGCCAGTAGTTCCGGGGGAAGTAGAGCTAATGAAAAACTGTTTTTT.

This clone appeared a single time. The CDR3 bases are TGTGCCAGCAGTTCCCTGACAGGGTTGAGGAATGAGCAGTTCTTC. Residues: CASSSLTGLRNEQFF. The chain links TRBV6-5 to TRBJ2-1; 7 positions match TRBD1. The CDR3 has 15 residues. Germline-derived CDR1 and CDR2 are MNHEY and SVGAGI. V trimming: 4 bases; J trimming: 7 bases; junction bases outside the gene matches: 10.

This chain uses TRBV5-1 with TRBJ1-3; TRBD1 aligns across 7 bases. V lost 4 bases, J lost 4 bases, and 11 bases stayed unmatched. Germline V gene lookup returns CDR1 SGHRS and CDR2 YFSETQ. CDR3 length equals 16 residues. CDR3 sequence (DNA): TGCGCCAGCAGCCGTGATTCGACAGGGTTCGGAAACACCATATATTTT. Translating it yields CASSRDSTGFGNTIYF.

The gene calls are TRBV6-5 and TRBJ1-1; 7 nucleotides match TRBD1. With 4 bases clipped from V and 8 bases from J, the junction kept 10 bases outside the gene matches. Germline V gives CDR1 MNHEY, CDR2 SVGAGI. The CDR3 totals 14 residues. The CDR3 DNA reads as TGTGCCAGCAGTTCTACAAGGACAGGCCTCGAAGCTTTCTTT. Protein product: CASSSTRTGLEAFF.

The chain employs TRBV3-1 (or the pseudogene TRBV3-2) and TRBJ2-5; D not resolved. The CDR3 contains 14 residues. V lost 3 bases to trimming and J lost 4 bases, with 12 bases between them. Germline V CDR1 and CDR2: LGHDT, YNNKEL (reference sequence). CDR3 in DNA: TGTGCCAGCAGCCAGGAATATCGAGGAGAGACCCAGTACTTC. Translating gives CASSQEYRGETQYF.

The chain combines TRBV5-1 with TRBJ1-1; 8 nucleotides match TRBD1. Germline CDR1 SGHRS, CDR2 YFSETQ. Germline trimming cut 3 bases from V and 1 base from J; bases unmatched to any gene: 8. CDR3 length: 16 residues. This chain's CDR3 is CASSSGGAKGNTEAFF. CDR3 in DNA: TGCGCCAGCAGCTCAGGGGGCGCAAAGGGGAACACTGAAGCTTTCTTT.

This clone came up a few times. V is TRBV5-6 and J is TRBJ1-1, with 7 bases that match TRBD1. Trimming at V came to 2 bases and at J to 1 base, leaving 14 bases not matched to a gene. There are 18 residues in the CDR3. CDR1 SGHDT and CDR2 YYEEEE come from the germline V gene. CDR3 amino acids: CASSFGFHGQDPNTEAFF. In nucleotides, the CDR3 is TGTGCCAGCAGCTTTGGGTTTCACGGACAGGACCCGAACACTGAAGCTTTCTTT.

The chain employs TRBV5-6 and TRBJ1-3; D gene ambiguous. CDR3 length: 16 amino acids. CDR1 and CDR2 from the germline V gene are SGHDT and YYEEEE. Trimming removed 3 bases from V and 0 bases from J, with 13 bases in between. This CDR3 is CASSSRVLISGNTIYF. The DNA of the CDR3 is TGTGCCAGCAGCTCGCGGGTGCTAATCTCTGGAAACACCATATATTTT. The variable domain in full, with the rest retrieved from reference TRBV5-6 and TRBJ1-3, is DAGVTQSPTHLIKTRGQQVTLRCSPKSGHDTVSWYQQALGQGPQFIFQYYEEEERQRGNFPDRFSGHQFPNYSSELNVNALLLGDSALYLCASSSRVLISGNTIYFGEGSWLTVV.

A few counts support this clone. The chain couples TRBV6-6 to TRBJ1-2; D remains ambiguous. Germline assignment: CDR1 MNHNY and CDR2 SVGAGI (reference sequence). Trimming took 5 bases from V and 8 from J, leaving 18 bases between them. This CDR3 contains 14 residues. DNA for the CDR3: TGTGCCAGCAGTAGCCCTACAGCTTTACGGGGCTACACCTTC. Translating it yields CASSSPTALRGYTF.

Turning to this clone: At one of its ends the junction is not consistent with the germline gene, which may arise from a read error. This chain connects TRBV5-4 to TRBJ1-6; TRBD1 matches 7 bases. CDR3 length: 14 amino acids. CDR1 and CDR2 (germline): SGHNT, YYREEE (reference sequence). The chain's CDR3 is CASSLDRNNSPLHF. The CDR3, as DNA: TGTGCCAGCAGTTTGGACAGGAATAATTCACCCCTCCACTTT.

V is TRBV7-6 and J is TRBJ2-7, with 8 bases fitting TRBD1. The CDR3 is made up of 15 amino acids. The V gene's germline CDR1 is SGHVS and CDR2 FNYEAQ. The J segment lost 4 bases and the V segment lost 1 base, leaving 6 bases of the junction unmatched. CDR3 residues: CASSLGSGGVYEQYF. CDR3 DNA sequence: TGTGCCAGCAGCTTAGGATCAGGGGGCGTATACGAGCAGTACTTC.

The rearrangement joins TRBV2 to TRBJ2-2, with 7 bases aligning to TRBD1. Looked up from germline, CDR1 is SNHLY and CDR2 is FYNNEI. This CDR3 has 14 amino acids. V lost 3 bases and J lost 5; bases outside the gene matches: 3. The CDR3 nucleotides read TGTGCCAGCAGTGAGGACAGGTTGACCGGGGAGCTGTTTTTT. It is translated as CASSEDRLTGELFF.